This T cell receptor beta chain was identified during a study of shared clonotypes between healthy human individuals. The CDR3 consists of 15 residues. Germline assignment: CDR1 MNHEY and CDR2 SVGAGI. The V segment lost 5 bases and the J segment 7 bases; nucleotides outside the gene matches: 4. Evenly divided among several immunoSEQ plates was the genomic DNA of each subset. TCRdb keeps only in-frame clones here, not all; method: immunoSEQ multiplex PCR. Of 1,500,000 or so clones in the sample, about 98.5% were seen once. This chain joins TRBV6-5 and TRBJ2-1, with 14 bases matching TRBD2. The specimen sequenced was naive CD4+ T cells sorted from blood. Subset described: CD45RA+ positively selected. This receptor was taken from a man aged 25-45 years in good health. CDR3 in DNA: TGTGCCAGCAGTCCCTGGACTAGCGGGAGGAATGAGCAGTTCTTC. It yields the protein CASSPWTSGRNEQFF.